The clone carrying this T cell receptor (beta chain) ranks as large. What it binds is not known. These data come from a study of OX40 agonist ivuxolimab in advanced cancers. Study background: Patients were given ivuxolimab, an antibody that agonizes OX40 (CD134). Dose-escalation subjects each had hepatocellular carcinoma, melanoma, renal cell or head and neck cancer.

V lost 4 bases, J lost 2 bases, and 9 bases lay in between. Germline values: CDR1 SGHRS, CDR2 YFSETQ. CDR3 length: 14 amino acids. The repertoire was sequenced with immunoSEQ multiplex PCR; TCRdb's copy has only in-frame clones and lacks some. Of 7,500 to 9,500 clones in the sample, approximately 70% were seen once. Study conclusions and caveats: There were also nonresponders showing low normalized T-cell clonal expansion.

Here the sequenced sample was CD4+ or CD8+ T cells sorted from blood, taken in a trial of the OX40 agonist ivuxolimab. The rearrangement joins TRBV5-1 to TRBJ2-2; a possible D gene is TRBD1 (6 bases). The sequence was collected from an adult with an advanced solid tumor such as melanoma, head and neck, liver or kidney cancer. This CDR3 is CASSLGHNTGELFF. CDR3 DNA sequence: TGCGCCAGCAGCCTGGGACACAACACCGGGGAGCTGTTTTTT.